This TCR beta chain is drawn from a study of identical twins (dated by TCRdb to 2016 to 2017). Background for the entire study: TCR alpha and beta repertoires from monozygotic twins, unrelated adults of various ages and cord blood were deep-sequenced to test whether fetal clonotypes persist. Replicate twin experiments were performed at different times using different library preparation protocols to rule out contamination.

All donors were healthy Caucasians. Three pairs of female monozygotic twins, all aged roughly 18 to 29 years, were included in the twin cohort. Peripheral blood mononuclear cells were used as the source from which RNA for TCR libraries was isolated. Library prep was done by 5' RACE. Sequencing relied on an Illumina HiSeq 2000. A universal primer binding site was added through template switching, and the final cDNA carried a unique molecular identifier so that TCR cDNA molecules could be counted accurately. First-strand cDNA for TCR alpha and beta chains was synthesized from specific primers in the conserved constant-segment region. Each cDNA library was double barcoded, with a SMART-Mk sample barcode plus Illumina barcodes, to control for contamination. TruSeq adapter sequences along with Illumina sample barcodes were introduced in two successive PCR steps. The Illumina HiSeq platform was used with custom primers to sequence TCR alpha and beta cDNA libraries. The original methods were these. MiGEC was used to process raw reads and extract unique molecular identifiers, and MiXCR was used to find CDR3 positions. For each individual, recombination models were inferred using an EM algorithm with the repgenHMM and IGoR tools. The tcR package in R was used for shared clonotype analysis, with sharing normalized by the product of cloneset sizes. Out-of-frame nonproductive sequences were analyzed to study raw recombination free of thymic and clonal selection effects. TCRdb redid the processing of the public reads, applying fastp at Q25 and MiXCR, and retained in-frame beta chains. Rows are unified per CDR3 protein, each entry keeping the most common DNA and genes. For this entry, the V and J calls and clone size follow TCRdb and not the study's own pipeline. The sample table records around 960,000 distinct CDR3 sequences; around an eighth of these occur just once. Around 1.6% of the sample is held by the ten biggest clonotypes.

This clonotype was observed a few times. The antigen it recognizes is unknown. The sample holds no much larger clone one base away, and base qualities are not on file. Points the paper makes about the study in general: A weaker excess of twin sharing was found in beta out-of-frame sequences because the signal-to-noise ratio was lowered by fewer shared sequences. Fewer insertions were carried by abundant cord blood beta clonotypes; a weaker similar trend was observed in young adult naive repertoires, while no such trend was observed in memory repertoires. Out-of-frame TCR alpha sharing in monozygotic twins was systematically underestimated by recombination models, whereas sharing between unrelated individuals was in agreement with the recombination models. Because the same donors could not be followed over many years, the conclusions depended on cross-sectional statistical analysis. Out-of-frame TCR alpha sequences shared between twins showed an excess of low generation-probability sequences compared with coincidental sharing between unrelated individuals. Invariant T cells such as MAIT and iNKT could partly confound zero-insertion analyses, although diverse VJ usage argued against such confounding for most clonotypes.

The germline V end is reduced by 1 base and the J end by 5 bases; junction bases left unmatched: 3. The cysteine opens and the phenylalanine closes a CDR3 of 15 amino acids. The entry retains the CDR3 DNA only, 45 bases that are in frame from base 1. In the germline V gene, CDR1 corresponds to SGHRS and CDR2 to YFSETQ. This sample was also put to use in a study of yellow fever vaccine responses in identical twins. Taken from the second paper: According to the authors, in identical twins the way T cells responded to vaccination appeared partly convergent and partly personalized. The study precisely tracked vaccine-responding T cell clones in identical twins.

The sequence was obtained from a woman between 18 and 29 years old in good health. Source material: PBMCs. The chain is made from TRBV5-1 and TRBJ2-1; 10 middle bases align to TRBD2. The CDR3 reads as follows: CASSLLAGENNEQFF. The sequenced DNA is TGCGCCAGCAGCTTGCTAGCGGGAGAAAACAATGAGCAGTTCTTC.